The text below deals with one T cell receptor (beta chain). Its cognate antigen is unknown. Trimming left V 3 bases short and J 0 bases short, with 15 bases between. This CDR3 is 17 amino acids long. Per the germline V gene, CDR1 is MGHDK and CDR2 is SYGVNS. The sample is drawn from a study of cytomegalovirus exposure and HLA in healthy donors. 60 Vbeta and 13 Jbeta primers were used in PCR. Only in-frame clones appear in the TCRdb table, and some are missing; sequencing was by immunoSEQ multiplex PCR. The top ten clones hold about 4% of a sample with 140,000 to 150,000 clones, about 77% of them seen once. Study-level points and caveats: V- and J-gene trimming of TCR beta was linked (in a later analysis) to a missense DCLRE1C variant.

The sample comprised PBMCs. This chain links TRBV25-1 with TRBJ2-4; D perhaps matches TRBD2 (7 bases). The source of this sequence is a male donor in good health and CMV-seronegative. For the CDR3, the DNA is TGTGCCAGCAGTGATTCGTCAAGGGGGGGAGCCAAAAACATTCAGTACTTC. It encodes CASSDSSRGGAKNIQYF. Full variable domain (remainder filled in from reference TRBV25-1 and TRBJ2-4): EADIYQTPRYLVIGTGKKITLECSQTMGHDKMYWYQQDPGMELHLIHYSYGVNSTEKGDLSSESTVSRIRTEHFPLTLESARPSHTSQYLCASSDSSRGGAKNIQYFGAGTRLSVL.